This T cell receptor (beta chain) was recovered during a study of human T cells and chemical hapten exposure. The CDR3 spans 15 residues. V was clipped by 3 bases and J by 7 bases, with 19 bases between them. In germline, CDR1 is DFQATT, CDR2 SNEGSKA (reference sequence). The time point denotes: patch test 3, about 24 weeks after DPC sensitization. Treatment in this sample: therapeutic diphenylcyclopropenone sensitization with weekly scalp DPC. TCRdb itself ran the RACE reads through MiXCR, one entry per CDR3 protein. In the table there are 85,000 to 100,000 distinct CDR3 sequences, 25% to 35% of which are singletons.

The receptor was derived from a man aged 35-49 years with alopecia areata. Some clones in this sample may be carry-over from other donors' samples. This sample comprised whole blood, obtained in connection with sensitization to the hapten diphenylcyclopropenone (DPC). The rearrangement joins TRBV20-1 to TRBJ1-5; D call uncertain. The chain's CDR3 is CSASLGGRRNQPQHF. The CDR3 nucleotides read TGCAGTGCTAGCCTAGGCGGTAGGAGAAACCAGCCCCAGCATTTT.